This entry concerns a single TCR beta chain. Antigen: not known. Amplification used 52 TRBV primers and 13 TRBJ primers. Produced via immunoSEQ multiplex PCR; TCRdb's table is partial and in-frame only. The table records some 17,000 clones, about 92% of them present only once. This entry belongs to a study of regulatory T cells. CDR1 and CDR2 (germline): MGHRA, YSYEKL. The CDR3 spans 16 residues. With V trimmed by 1 base and J by 5 bases, 6 bases remained unmatched. Study-level points and caveats: Shannon entropy was nonsignificantly lower in patient CD8+ T cells than control CD8+ cells. Skewed V and J usage and few unique V-J pairs marked patient repertoires, most in Tregs.

The specimen sequenced was CD8+ T cells sorted from blood. This chain connects TRBV4-1 to TRBJ2-7; 12 nucleotides agree with TRBD2. This sequence originates from a person aged 18 to 30 with CD3G deficiency. This CDR3 reads CASSQVTSGGINEQYF. As DNA, the CDR3 is TGCGCCAGCAGCCAAGTAACTAGCGGGGGGATCAACGAGCAGTACTTC.